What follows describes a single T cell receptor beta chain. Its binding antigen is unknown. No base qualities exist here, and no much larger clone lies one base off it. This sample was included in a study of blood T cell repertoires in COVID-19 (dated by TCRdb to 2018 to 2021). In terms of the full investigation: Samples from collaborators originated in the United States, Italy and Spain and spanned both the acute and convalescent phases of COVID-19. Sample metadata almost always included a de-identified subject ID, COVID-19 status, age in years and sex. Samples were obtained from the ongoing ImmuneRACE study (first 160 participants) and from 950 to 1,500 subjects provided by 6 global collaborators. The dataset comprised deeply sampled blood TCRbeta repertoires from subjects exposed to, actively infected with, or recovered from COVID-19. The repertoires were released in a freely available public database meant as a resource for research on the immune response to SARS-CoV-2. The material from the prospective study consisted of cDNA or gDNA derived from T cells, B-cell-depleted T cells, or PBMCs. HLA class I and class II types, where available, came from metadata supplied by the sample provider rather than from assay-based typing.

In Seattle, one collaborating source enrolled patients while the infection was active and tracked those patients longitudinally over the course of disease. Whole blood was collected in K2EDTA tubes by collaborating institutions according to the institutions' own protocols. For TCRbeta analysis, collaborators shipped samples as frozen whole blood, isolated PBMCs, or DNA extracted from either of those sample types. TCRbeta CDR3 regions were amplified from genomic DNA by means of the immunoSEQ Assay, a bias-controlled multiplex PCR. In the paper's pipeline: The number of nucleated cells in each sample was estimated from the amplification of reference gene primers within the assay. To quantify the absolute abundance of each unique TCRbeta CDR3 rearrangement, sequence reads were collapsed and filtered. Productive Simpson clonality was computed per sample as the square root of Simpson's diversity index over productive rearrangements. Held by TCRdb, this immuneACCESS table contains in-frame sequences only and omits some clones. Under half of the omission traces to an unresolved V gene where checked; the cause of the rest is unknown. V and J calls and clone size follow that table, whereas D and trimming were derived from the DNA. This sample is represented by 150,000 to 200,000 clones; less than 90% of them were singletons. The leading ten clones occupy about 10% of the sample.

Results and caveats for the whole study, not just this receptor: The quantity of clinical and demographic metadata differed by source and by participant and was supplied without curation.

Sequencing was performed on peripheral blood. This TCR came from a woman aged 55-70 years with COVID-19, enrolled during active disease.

The DNA sequence is TGCGCCAGCAGCTTGGCCTTTCGGGAGCAGTACTTC. Translated, it gives CASSLAFREQYF. The V and J genes are TRBV5-1 and TRBJ2-7, with the D segment identity uncertain. Inclusive of the bounding cysteine and phenylalanine, the CDR3 is 12 residues long. CDR3 DNA only is kept here, 36 bases in frame from base 1. V and J are truncated by 0 bases and 7 bases respectively, leaving an intervening sequence of 8 bases. From a lookup of the germline V gene, CDR1 and CDR2 are SGHRS and YFSETQ. With all but the CDR3 taken from the reference TRBV5-1 and TRBJ2-7 genes, the full variable domain is: KAGVTQTPRYLIKTRGQQVTLSCSPISGHRSVSWYQQTPGQGLQFLFEYFSETQRNKGNFPGRFSGRQFSNSRSEMNVSTLELGDSALYLCASSLAFREQYFGPGTRLTVT.